This TCR beta chain emerged from a study of T cells in Graves' hyperthyroidism and ophthalmopathy. This clonotype has ten or more counts. Germline V gene lookup returns CDR1 SGHRS and CDR2 YFSETQ. CDR3 length: 15 residues. Trimming removed 4 bases from V and 0 bases from J, with 12 bases in between. Template material for amplifying TCR beta CDR3 regions consisted of RNA transcripts. Using the HTBI primer set, a first-round RT-PCR was run on the TCR CDR3. TCRdb recomputed calls from the multiplex PCR reads with MiXCR, one row per CDR3 protein. The table includes fewer than 450,000 distinct CDR3 sequences, approximately 17% detected once.

The receptor comes from a man between 18 and 35 years old with Graves' ophthalmopathy. The sequencing sample was made of blood. This rearrangement joins TRBV5-1 to TRBJ2-3, with D possibly TRBD1 on 6 matching bases. CDR3 DNA sequence: TGCGCCAGCAGCCCGGACAGTTCTAGCACAGATACGCAGTATTTT. Protein sequence: CASSPDSSSTDTQYF.